This note documents a single TCR beta chain sequence. Its specific antigen is unknown. No per-base quality is available; no much larger clone lies one base away. The source of the sample is a study of blood T cell repertoires in COVID-19 (dated by TCRdb to about 2020). Regarding the research as a whole: Samples covering the acute and convalescent phases of COVID-19 were provided by collaborators in the United States, Italy and Spain. The prospective study material was composed of cDNA or gDNA derived from T cells, B-cell-depleted T cells, or PBMCs. Deeply sampled blood TCRbeta repertoires from subjects exposed to, actively infected with, or recovered from COVID-19 were included in the dataset. The repertoires were made available in a free public database intended to serve as a resource for research on the immune response to SARS-CoV-2. The samples were drawn from two sources: the first 160 participants of the ongoing ImmuneRACE study, and 950 to 1,500 subjects contributed by 6 global collaborators. The sample metadata nearly always contained a de-identified subject ID, COVID-19 status, age in years and sex. HLA class I and class II types, where available, came from metadata supplied by the sample provider rather than from assay-based typing.

Findings and caveats that apply to the study as a whole: How much clinical and demographic metadata was included differed by source and by participant, and the metadata was provided uncurated.

The germline V gene sets CDR1 to SNHLY and CDR2 to FYNNEI. Trimmed from V: 5 bases; trimmed from J: 0 bases; junction bases lacking a gene match: 4. Its CDR3 holds 16 amino acids, cysteine through phenylalanine. CDR3 DNA only is kept here, 48 bases in frame from base 1. TCRbeta CDR3 regions were amplified from genomic DNA by means of the immunoSEQ Assay, a bias-controlled multiplex PCR. The source study handled its data this way. Nucleated cell counts per sample were estimated from amplification of reference gene primers within the assay. To quantify the absolute abundance of each unique TCRbeta CDR3 rearrangement, sequence reads were collapsed and filtered. For each sample, productive Simpson clonality was calculated as the square root of Simpson's diversity index over productive rearrangements. TCRdb took this table from immuneACCESS and kept in-frame rearrangements with V and J called. Such tables lack part of the clones; where checked against another copy, unresolved V genes explain under half of the gap, and the rest is unexplained. Clone size and the V and J calls come from that table; the DNA yielded D and trimming. This sample comprises about 270,000 clones, more than 75% of them detected only once. Roughly a sixth of the sample lies in the top ten.

Participants in the prospective study were enrolled through a virtual design, were aged 18 to 89 years, and lived in 24 United States geographic areas. In the prospective study, participants were assigned to cohorts based on the clinical history participants reported in a screening survey and a study questionnaire. For ImmuneRACE Cohort 3, a participant was defined as recovered based on two consecutive negative NP/OP PCR tests, clearance by a healthcare professional, or resolution of symptoms. Each participant in the prospective study had whole blood, serum and a nasopharyngeal or oropharyngeal swab collected by mobile phlebotomists. Prospective study participants could optionally give additional blood draws and questionnaires over an approximately two-month period. Before DNA extraction, prospective study blood samples were shipped either frozen or at room temperature.

The sequencing input was PBMCs or T cells enriched from blood (not recorded which). The chain links TRBV2 with TRBJ1-6, and 7 bases in between align with TRBD1. This receptor was taken from a man aged 18 to 35 who had recovered from COVID-19. The CDR3: CASSLQGSSYNSPLHF. DNA sequence: TGTGCCAGCAGTCTACAGGGGAGCTCCTATAATTCACCCCTCCACTTT.